The 11 T cell receptor beta chains below come from one sample, sequenced in a study of PD-1 blockade in classical Hodgkin lymphoma. TCRdb's copy holds only in-frame clones and misses some; the assay was immunoSEQ multiplex PCR. The profile shows approximately 7,400 clones, over 65% of them singletons. In every patient, relapse followed autologous stem cell transplantation, while exposure to brentuximab vedotin differed. Here the sequenced sample was peripheral blood mononuclear cells (PBMCs), taken at baseline. These receptors originate from a human donor with classical Hodgkin lymphoma.

J is TRBJ1-1 and V is TRBV15, with no clear D. The CDR3 has 16 residues. The germline gives CDR1 LNHNV, CDR2 YYDKDF (reference sequence). The ends were cut back, 3 bases at V and 3 bases at J, with 17 bases in the middle. The CDR3 reads CATSRLGGGLYTEAFF. CDR3 nucleotides: TGTGCCACCAGCAGGTTGGGCGGCGGGTTATACACTGAAGCTTTCTTT.

The chain recombines TRBV10-1 with TRBJ2-7, with 7 bases matching TRBD1. This CDR3 is built from 12 residues. The J segment lost 6 bases and the V segment lost 6 bases, leaving 5 bases of the junction unmatched. Germline V CDR1 and CDR2: WNHNN, SYGVQD (reference sequence). In DNA form, the CDR3 reads TGCGCCAGCAGAGGGACAGCCTCCGAGCAGTACTTC. It specifies CASRGTASEQYF.

The V gene is TRBV5-1, the J gene TRBJ2-2, with D perhaps being TRBD1 or TRBD2 (5 bases each). Germline CDR1 is SGHRS and CDR2 is YFSETQ. Deletions cut 4 bases from V and 1 base from J, with 11 bases between. CDR3 size: 15 residues. In DNA, the CDR3 is TGCGCCAGCAGCAACCGGGACGGGAACACCGGGGAGCTGTTTTTT. Translated, it gives CASSNRDGNTGELFF.

The chain recombines TRBV27 with TRBJ2-1; D is possibly TRBD2 (5 bases). Per germline, CDR1 MNHEY and CDR2 SMNVEV (reference sequence). There are 13 residues in the CDR3. Deletions cut 5 bases from V and 1 base from J, with 6 bases between. Here the CDR3 reads CASSPGSYNEQFF. The CDR3, as DNA: TGTGCCAGCAGTCCGGGATCCTACAATGAGCAGTTCTTC.

The chain employs TRBV2 and TRBJ2-2; D gene ambiguous. This CDR3 has 13 residues. CDR1 SNHLY and CDR2 FYNNEI come from the germline V gene. Trimming removed 7 bases from V and 3 bases from J, with 9 bases in between. As DNA, the CDR3 is TGTGCCAGCATTGATCGGGACACCGGGGAGCTGTTTTTT. Its protein product is CASIDRDTGELFF.

The chain carries TRBV7-9 and TRBJ1-6; D call uncertain. CDR1 and CDR2 from the germline V gene are SEHNR and FQNEAQ (reference sequence). V was trimmed by 5 bases and J by 7 bases, leaving 9 bases between them. The CDR3 is 13 residues long. CDR3 in amino acids: CASSAQLNSPLHF. The CDR3 DNA is TGTGCCAGCAGCGCCCAGCTGAATTCACCCCTCCACTTT.

The chain recombines TRBV11-3 with TRBJ2-3; no clear D gene. Trimming left V 5 bases short and J 1 base short, with 7 bases between. The CDR3 is 13 residues long. Per germline, CDR1 SGHNT and CDR2 YENEEA. The DNA for the CDR3 is TGTGCCAGCAGCACTTTTGGCACAGATACGCAGTATTTT. Amino acids: CASSTFGTDTQYF.

DNA of the CDR3: TGTGCCAGCATCTACCACGGGACAGCCAACACTGAAGCTTTCTTT. It specifies CASIYHGTANTEAFF. The rearrangement uses TRBV6-6 and TRBJ1-1; 7 bases are a match to TRBD1. This CDR3 is 15 amino acids long. The ends lost 7 bases at V and 2 bases at J; junction bases unmatched: 10. Germline lookup yields CDR1 MNHNY and CDR2 SVGAGI (reference sequence).

CDR3 residues: CASSIATRGAYEQYF. As DNA, the CDR3 is TGTGCCAGTAGTATCGCGACTAGGGGGGCCTACGAGCAGTACTTC. J is TRBJ2-7 and V is TRBV19, with D perhaps matching TRBD1 or TRBD2 (6 bases each). The V gene's germline CDR1 is LNHDA and CDR2 SQIVND (reference sequence). V lost 3 bases to trimming and J lost 2 bases, with 14 bases between them. The length of the CDR3 is 15 residues.

The chain combines TRBV11-3 with TRBJ2-6; no clear D. The CDR3 is 13 residues long. V was trimmed by 6 bases and J by 1 base, leaving 4 bases between them. Germline loops: CDR1 SGHNT, CDR2 YENEEA. The CDR3 loop reads CASSPSGANVLTF. CDR3 nucleotide sequence: TGTGCCAGCAGTCCTTCTGGGGCCAACGTCCTGACTTTC.

The chain is built from TRBV29-1 and TRBJ2-7; D may correspond to TRBD1 or TRBD2 (5 bases each). Germline CDR1 and CDR2: SQVTM and ANQGSEA. The CDR3 is 15 amino acids. Trimming shortened V by 2 bases and J by 4 bases, and 18 bases separated the two germline ends. As DNA, the CDR3 is TGCAGCGTTGAAAAGGGCCCAGGGACGGGGTACGAGCAGTACTTC. It encodes CSVEKGPGTGYEQYF.